This T cell receptor beta chain is drawn from a study of OX40 agonist ivuxolimab in advanced cancers. Germline lookup yields CDR1 ENHRY and CDR2 SYGVKD. The CDR3 sequence is 16 residues long. V dropped 0 bases and J dropped 0 bases, with 11 bases sitting between them. The repertoire was sequenced with immunoSEQ multiplex PCR; TCRdb's copy has only in-frame clones and lacks some. The sample yields roughly 70,000 clones, around nine tenths seen once. The source of this sequence is an adult with an advanced solid tumor such as melanoma, head and neck, liver or kidney cancer. The input for sequencing was CD4+ or CD8+ T cells sorted from blood, taken in a trial of the OX40 agonist ivuxolimab. The V call is TRBV10-3, the J call TRBJ1-1; possible D gene TRBD1, 6 bases. The CDR3 spells CAISESGGGLNTEAFF. The CDR3 DNA is TGTGCCATCAGTGAGTCCGGGGGCGGCCTGAACACTGAAGCTTTCTTT.